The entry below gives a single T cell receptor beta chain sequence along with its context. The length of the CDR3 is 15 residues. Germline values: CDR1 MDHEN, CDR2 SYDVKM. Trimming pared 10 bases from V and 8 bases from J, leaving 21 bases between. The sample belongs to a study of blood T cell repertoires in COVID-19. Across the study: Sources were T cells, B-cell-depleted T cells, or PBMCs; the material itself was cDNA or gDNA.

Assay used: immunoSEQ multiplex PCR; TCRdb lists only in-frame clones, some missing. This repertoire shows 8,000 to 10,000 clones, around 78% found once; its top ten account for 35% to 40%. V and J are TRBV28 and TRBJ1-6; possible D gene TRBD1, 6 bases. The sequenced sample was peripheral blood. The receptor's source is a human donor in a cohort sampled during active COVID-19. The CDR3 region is CATGPYRGAYSPLHF. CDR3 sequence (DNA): TGTGCCACCGGGCCCTACCGGGGGGCGTATTCACCCCTCCACTTT.